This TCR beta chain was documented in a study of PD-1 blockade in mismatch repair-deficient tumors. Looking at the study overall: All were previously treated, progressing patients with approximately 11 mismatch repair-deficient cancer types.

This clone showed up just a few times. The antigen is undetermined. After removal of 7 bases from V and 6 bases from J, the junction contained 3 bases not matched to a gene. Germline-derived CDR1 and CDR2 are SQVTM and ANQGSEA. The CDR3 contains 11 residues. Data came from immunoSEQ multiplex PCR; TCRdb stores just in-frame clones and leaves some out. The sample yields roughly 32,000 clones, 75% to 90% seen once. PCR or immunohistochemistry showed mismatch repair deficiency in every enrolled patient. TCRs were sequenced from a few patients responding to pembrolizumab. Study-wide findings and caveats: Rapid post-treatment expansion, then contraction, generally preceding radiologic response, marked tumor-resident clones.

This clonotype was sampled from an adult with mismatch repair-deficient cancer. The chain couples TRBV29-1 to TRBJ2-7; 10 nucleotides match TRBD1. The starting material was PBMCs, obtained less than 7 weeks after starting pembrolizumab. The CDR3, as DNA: TGCAGCGCTGGGACAGGGGCCGAGCAGTACTTC. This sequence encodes CSAGTGAEQYF.